Sequencing of this T cell receptor beta chain was carried out in a study of human T cells and chemical hapten exposure. Study details: Chiefly female patients presented with alopecia areata, totalis or universalis. Study conclusions and caveats: Compared to controls, expanded TCRs made significantly more large clusters of similar CDR3s. TCRs above 1 in 1000 frequency stayed constant with DPC sensitization.

TCRdb reprocessed the RACE reads via MiXCR and lists one record per CDR3 protein. The table records 120,000 or so distinct CDR3 sequences, over 9% of them present only once. The time point: patch test 3, about 24 weeks after DPC sensitization. Described treatment: therapeutic diphenylcyclopropenone sensitization with weekly scalp DPC. The study enrolled 18 to 70-year-old alopecia patients suitable for DPC. This clonotype was counted between two and nine times. Its antigen remains unidentified. CDR1 is MNHEY and CDR2 is SVGAGI in the germline V gene. J lost 3 bases, V lost 5 bases, and 14 bases had no gene match. The CDR3 is 17 amino acids.

The clonotype originates from a woman between 45 and 60 years old with alopecia areata. Some clones in this sample may be carry-over from other donors' samples. The source was whole blood, collected in connection with sensitization to the hapten diphenylcyclopropenone (DPC). The chain recombines TRBV6-5 with TRBJ1-1; 8 bases map to TRBD1. The CDR3, as DNA: TGTGCCAGCAGTAGCAGGGGGCGGGAAACGTTCCACACTGAAGCTTTCTTT. Protein sequence: CASSSRGRETFHTEAFF.